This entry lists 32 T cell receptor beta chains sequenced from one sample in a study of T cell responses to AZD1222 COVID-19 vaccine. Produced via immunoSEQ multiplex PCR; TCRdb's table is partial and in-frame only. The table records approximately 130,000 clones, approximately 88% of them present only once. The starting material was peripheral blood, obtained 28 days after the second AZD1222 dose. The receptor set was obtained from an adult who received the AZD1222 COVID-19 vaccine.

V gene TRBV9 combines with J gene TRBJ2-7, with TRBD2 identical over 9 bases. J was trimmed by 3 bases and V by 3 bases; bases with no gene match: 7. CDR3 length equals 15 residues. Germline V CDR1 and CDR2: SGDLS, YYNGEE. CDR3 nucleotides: TGTGCCAGCAGCGGATCCGGGACTAGCTTCTACGAGCAGTACTTC. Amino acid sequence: CASSGSGTSFYEQYF.

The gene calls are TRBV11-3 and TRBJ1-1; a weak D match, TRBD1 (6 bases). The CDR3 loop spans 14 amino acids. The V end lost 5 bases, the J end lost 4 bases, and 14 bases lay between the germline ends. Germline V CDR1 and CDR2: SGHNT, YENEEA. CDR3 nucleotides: TGTGCCAGCAGCCCTCCCCCGGGGGCCACTGAAGCTTTCTTT. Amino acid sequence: CASSPPPGATEAFF.

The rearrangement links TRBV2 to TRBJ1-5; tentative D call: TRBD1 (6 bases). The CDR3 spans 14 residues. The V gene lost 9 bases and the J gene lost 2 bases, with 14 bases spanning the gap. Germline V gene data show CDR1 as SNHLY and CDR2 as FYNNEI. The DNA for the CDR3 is TGTGCCAGTTCGAGGGCAGGGGGCAATCAGCCCCAGCATTTT. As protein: CASSRAGGNQPQHF.

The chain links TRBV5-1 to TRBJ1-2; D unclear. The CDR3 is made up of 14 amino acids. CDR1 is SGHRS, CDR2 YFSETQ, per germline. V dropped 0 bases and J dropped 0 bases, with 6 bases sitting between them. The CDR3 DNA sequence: TGCGCCAGCAGCTTGGCACCGTCTAACTATGGCTACACCTTC. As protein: CASSLAPSNYGYTF.

DNA of the CDR3: TGTGCCAGCACCAAAGGTTGGGGTGGTAGTGGCAATGAGCAGTTCTTC. It yields the protein CASTKGWGGSGNEQFF. V usage is TRBV28 and J usage is TRBJ2-1; D gene ambiguous. The ends were cut back, 7 bases at V and 6 bases at J, with 22 bases in the middle. CDR1 MDHEN and CDR2 SYDVKM come from the germline V gene. CDR3 length equals 16 residues. The full variable domain, its missing parts supplied by reference TRBV28 and TRBJ2-1, is DVKVTQSSRYLVKRTGEKVFLECVQDMDHENMFWYRQDPGLGLRLIYFSYDVKMKEKGDIPEGYSVSREKKERFSLILESASTNQTSMYLCASTKGWGGSGNEQFFGPGTRLTVL.

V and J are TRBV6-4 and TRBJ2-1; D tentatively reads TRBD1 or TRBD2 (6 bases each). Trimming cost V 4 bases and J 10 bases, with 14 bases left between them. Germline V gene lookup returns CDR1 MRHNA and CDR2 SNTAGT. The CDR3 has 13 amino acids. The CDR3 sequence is CASSADRRGEQFF. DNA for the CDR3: TGTGCCAGCAGTGCCGACAGGCGGGGAGAGCAGTTCTTC.

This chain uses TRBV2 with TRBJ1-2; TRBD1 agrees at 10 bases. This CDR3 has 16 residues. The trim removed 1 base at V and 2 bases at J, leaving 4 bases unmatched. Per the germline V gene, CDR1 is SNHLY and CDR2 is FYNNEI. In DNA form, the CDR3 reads TGTGCCAGCAGTGAAGGGAGACAGGGGGCAAACTATGGCTACACCTTC. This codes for CASSEGRQGANYGYTF.

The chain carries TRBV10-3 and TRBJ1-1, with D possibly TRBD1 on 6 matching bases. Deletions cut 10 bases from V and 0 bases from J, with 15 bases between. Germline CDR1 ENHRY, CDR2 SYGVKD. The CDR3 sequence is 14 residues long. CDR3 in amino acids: CATTGSEMNTEAFF. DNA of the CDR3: TGTGCCACCACAGGGTCAGAGATGAACACTGAAGCTTTCTTT.

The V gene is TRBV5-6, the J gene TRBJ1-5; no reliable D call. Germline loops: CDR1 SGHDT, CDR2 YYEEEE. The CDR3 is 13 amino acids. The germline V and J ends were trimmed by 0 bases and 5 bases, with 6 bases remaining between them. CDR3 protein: CASSLARDQPQHF. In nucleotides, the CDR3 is TGTGCCAGCAGCTTGGCGAGGGATCAGCCCCAGCATTTT.

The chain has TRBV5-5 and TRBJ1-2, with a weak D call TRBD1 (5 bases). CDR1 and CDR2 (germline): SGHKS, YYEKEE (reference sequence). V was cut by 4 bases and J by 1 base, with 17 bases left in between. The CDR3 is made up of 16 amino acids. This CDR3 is CASSPLGGHNNYGYTF. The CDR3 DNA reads TGTGCCAGCAGCCCACTCGGTGGACACAATAACTATGGCTACACCTTC.

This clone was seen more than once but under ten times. The CDR3 loop is CASKAPRWGSNYGYTF. CDR3 bases: TGTGCCAGTAAGGCCCCTCGGTGGGGTTCTAACTATGGCTACACCTTC. This chain links TRBV19 with TRBJ1-2; D remains unclear. Deletions cut 7 bases from V and 0 bases from J, with 18 bases between. This CDR3 has 16 amino acids. Germline lookup yields CDR1 LNHDA and CDR2 SQIVND (reference sequence). The whole variable domain, filled in from reference TRBV19 and TRBJ1-2, reads DGGITQSPKYLFRKEGQNVTLSCEQNLNHDAMYWYRQDPGQGLRLIYYSQIVNDFQKGDIAEGYSVSREKKESFPLTVTSAQKNPTAFYLCASKAPRWGSNYGYTFGSGTRLTVV.

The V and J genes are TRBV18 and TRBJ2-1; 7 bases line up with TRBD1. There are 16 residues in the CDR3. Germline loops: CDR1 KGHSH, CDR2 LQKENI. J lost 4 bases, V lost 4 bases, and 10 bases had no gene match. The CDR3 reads CASSLGGSRSYNEQFF. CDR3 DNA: TGTGCCAGCTCACTAGGGGGCTCGCGGAGTTACAATGAGCAGTTCTTC.

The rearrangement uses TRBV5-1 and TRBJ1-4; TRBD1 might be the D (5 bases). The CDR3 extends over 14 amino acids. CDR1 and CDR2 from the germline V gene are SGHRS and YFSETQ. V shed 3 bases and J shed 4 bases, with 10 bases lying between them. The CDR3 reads CASSSGRDNEKLFF. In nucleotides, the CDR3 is TGCGCCAGCAGCTCGGGACGGGATAATGAAAAACTGTTTTTT.

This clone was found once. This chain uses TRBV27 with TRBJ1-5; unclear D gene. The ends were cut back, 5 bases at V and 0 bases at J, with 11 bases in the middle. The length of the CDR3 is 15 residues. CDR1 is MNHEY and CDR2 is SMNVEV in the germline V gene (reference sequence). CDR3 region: CASSGPGYSNQPQHF. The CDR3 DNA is TGTGCCAGCAGTGGGCCGGGATATAGCAATCAGCCCCAGCATTTT.

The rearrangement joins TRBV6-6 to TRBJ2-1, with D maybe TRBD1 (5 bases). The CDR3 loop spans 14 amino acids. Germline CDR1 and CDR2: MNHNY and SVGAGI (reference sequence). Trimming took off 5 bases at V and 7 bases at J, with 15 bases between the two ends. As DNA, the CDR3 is TGTGCCAGCAGTCCCCAGGGCCACTCGAATGAGCAGTTCTTC. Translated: CASSPQGHSNEQFF.

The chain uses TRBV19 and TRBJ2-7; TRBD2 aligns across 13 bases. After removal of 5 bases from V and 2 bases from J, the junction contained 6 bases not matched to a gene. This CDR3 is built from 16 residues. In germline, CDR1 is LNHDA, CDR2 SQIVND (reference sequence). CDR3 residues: CASSARTSGGTYEQYF. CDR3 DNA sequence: TGTGCCAGTAGTGCTAGGACTAGCGGGGGCACCTACGAGCAGTACTTC.

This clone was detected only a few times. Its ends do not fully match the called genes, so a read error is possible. The CDR3 sequence: CSAQPGGASF. For the CDR3, the DNA is TGCAGTGCTCAGCCAGGGGGAGCTTCCTTT. The chain is built from TRBV20-1 and TRBJ1-1; 7 bases match TRBD1. This CDR3 comprises 10 residues. Germline CDR1 reads DFQATT; CDR2 reads SNEGSKA (reference sequence).

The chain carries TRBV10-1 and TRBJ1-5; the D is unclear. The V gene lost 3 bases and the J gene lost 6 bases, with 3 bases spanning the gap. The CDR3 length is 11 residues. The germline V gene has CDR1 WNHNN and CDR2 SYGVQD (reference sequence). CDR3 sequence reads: CASSESQPQHF. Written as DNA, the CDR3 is TGCGCCAGCAGTGAATCTCAGCCCCAGCATTTT.

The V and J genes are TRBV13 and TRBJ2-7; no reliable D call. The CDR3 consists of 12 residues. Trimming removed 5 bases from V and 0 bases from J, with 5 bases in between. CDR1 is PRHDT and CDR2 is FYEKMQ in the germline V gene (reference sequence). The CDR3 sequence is CASSTRSYEQYF. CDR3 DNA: TGTGCCAGCAGCACCCGCTCCTACGAGCAGTACTTC.

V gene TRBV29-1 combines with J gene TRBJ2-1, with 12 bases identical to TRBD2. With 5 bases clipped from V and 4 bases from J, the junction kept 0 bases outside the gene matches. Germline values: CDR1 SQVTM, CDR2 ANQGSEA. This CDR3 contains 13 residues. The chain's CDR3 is CSVTSGGYNEQFF. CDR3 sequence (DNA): TGCAGCGTTACTAGCGGGGGGTACAATGAGCAGTTCTTC.

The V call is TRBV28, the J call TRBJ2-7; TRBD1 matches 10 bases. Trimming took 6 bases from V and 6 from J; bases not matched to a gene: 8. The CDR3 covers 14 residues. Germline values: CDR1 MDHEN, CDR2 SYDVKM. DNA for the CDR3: TGTGCCAGCAGGCCCGAGACAGGGGGCCTCGAGCAGTACTTC. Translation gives CASRPETGGLEQYF.

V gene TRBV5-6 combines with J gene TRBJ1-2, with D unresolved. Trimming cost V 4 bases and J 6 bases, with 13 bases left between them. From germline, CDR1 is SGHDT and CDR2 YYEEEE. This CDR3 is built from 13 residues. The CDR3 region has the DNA TGTGCCAGCAGCCCGGGCCTACAACATGGCTACACCTTC. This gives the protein CASSPGLQHGYTF.

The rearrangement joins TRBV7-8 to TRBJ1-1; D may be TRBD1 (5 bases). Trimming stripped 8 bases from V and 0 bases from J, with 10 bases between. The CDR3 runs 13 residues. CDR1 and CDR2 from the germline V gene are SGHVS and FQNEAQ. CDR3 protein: CASRWGVNTEAFF. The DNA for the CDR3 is TGTGCCAGCCGATGGGGGGTGAACACTGAAGCTTTCTTT. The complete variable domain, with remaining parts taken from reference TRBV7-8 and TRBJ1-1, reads GAGVSQSPRYKVAKRGQDVALRCDPISGHVSLFWYQQALGQGPEFLTYFQNEAQLDKSGLPSDRFFAERPEGSVSTLKIQRTQQEDSAVYLCASRWGVNTEAFFGQGTRLTVV.

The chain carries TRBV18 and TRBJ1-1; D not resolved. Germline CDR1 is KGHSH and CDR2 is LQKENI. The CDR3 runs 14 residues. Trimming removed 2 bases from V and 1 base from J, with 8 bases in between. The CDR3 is CASSPLPANTEAFF. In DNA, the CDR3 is TGTGCCAGCTCACCATTACCAGCGAACACTGAAGCTTTCTTT. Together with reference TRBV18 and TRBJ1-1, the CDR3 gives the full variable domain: NAGVMQNPRHLVRRRGQEARLRCSPMKGHSHVYWYRQLPEEGLKFMVYLQKENIIDESGMPKERFSAEFPKEGPSILRIQQVVRGDSAAYFCASSPLPANTEAFFGQGTRLTVV.

The chain's CDR3 is CASSLGLAGKVYEQYF. For the CDR3, the DNA is TGTGCCAGCAGTTTAGGACTAGCGGGGAAAGTCTACGAGCAGTACTTC. The chain recombines TRBV28 with TRBJ2-7; 12 bases fit TRBD2. The CDR3 contains 16 residues. V lost 2 bases and J lost 3; bases outside the gene matches: 5. The germline V gene encodes CDR1 MDHEN and CDR2 SYDVKM.

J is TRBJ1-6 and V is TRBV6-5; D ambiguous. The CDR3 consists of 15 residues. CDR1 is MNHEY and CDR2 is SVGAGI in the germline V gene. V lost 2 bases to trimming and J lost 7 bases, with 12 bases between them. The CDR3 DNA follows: TGTGCCAGCAGTTACAGGCCCCCTGAGAATTCACCCCTCCACTTT. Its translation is CASSYRPPENSPLHF.

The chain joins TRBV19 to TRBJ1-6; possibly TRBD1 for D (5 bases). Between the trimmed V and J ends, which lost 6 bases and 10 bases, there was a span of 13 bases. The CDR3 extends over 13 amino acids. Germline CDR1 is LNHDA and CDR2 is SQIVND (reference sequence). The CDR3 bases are TGTGCCAGTAGGGGGGACGTAGGATCACCCCTCCACTTT. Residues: CASRGDVGSPLHF.

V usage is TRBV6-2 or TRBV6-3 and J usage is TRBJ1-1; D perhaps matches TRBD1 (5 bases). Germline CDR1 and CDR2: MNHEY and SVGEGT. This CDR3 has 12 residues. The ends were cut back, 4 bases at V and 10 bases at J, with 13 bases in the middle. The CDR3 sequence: CASSSWGTGAFF. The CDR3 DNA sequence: TGTGCCAGCAGTTCGTGGGGGACCGGAGCTTTCTTT.

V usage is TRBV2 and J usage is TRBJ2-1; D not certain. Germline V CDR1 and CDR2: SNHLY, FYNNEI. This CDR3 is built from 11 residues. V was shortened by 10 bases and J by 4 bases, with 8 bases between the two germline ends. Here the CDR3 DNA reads TGTGCCATGGCGGAGTACAATGAGCAGTTCTTC. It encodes CAMAEYNEQFF.

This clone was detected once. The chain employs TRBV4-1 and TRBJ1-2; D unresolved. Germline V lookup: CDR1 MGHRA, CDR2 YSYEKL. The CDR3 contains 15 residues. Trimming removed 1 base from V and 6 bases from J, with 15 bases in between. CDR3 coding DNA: TGCGCCAGCAGCCAAGGTGTGGGTTGGGGAGATGGCTACACCTTC. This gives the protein CASSQGVGWGDGYTF.

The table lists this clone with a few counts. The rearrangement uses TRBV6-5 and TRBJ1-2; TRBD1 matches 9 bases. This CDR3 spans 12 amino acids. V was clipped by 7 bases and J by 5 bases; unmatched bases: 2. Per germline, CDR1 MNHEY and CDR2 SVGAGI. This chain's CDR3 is CASNRGLYGYTF. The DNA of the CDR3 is TGTGCCAGCAACAGGGGGCTATATGGCTACACCTTC.

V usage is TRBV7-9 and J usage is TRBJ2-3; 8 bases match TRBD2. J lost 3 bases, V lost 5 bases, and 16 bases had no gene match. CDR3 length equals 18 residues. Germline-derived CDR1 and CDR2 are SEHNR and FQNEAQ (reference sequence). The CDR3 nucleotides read TGTGCCAGCAGCATCCCTAGGGAGCGGGGGAGGTTAACAGATACGCAGTATTTT. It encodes CASSIPRERGRLTDTQYF.